The 6 T cell receptor beta chains below were found in one sample sequenced in a study of blood T cell repertoires in COVID-19. Assay used: immunoSEQ multiplex PCR; TCRdb lists only in-frame clones, some missing. The sample holds some 490,000 clones, approximately 85% seen once. Sample: peripheral blood. These TCRs come from a human donor in a cohort sampled during active COVID-19.

The V call is TRBV5-5, the J call TRBJ2-4; D is undetermined. Germline assignment: CDR1 SGHKS and CDR2 YYEKEE (reference sequence). The CDR3 is made up of 15 amino acids. Trimming left V 1 base short and J 2 bases short, with 10 bases between. CDR3 residues: CASSLPGGTKNIQYF. In DNA form, the CDR3 reads TGTGCCAGCAGCTTGCCGGGTGGAACCAAAAACATTCAGTACTTC. The full variable domain, its missing parts supplied by reference TRBV5-5 and TRBJ2-4, is DAGVTQSPTHLIKTRGQQVTLRCSPISGHKSVSWYQQVLGQGPQFIFQYYEKEERGRGNFPDRFSARQFPNYSSELNVNALLLGDSALYLCASSLPGGTKNIQYFGAGTRLSVL.

This clone appeared a few times. This CDR3 is CASGGTSGYNEQFF. CDR3 DNA: TGCGCCAGCGGGGGAACTAGCGGATACAATGAGCAGTTCTTC. J is TRBJ2-1 and V is TRBV5-1, with 8 bases lining up with TRBD2. Germline loops: CDR1 SGHRS, CDR2 YFSETQ. This CDR3 spans 14 amino acids. J lost 4 bases, V lost 7 bases, and 7 bases had no gene match.

This clone appeared a few times. This chain uses TRBV7-2 with TRBJ2-7; 10 bases fit TRBD2. V lost 6 bases, J lost 2 bases, and 7 bases stayed unmatched. Germline V gives CDR1 SGHTA, CDR2 FQGNSA. The CDR3 extends over 15 amino acids. The CDR3 protein is CASRLTSGNAYEQYF. The CDR3 nucleotides read TGTGCCAGCAGACTTACTAGCGGGAATGCCTACGAGCAGTACTTC.

This sequence joins TRBV7-2 and TRBJ2-3, with TRBD1 matching 9 bases. Trimming at V came to 3 bases and at J to 3 bases, leaving 4 bases not matched to a gene. Germline V lookup: CDR1 SGHTA, CDR2 FQGNSA. The CDR3 runs to 15 residues. The DNA for the CDR3 is TGTGCCAGCAGCTTGAGACAGGGGGGAACAGATACGCAGTATTTT. Its protein is CASSLRQGGTDTQYF.

The CDR3 sequence is CAGSRMNTEAFF. CDR3 nucleotide sequence: TGTGCCGGCTCTAGAATGAACACTGAAGCTTTCTTT. The V gene is TRBV7-9, the J gene TRBJ1-1; no reliable D call. The germline V gene encodes CDR1 SEHNR and CDR2 FQNEAQ (reference sequence). V was clipped by 11 bases and J by 0 bases, with 10 bases between them. The CDR3 extends over 12 amino acids.

With respect to this clone: The same CDR3 also results from other DNA sequences found in this sample. The chain employs TRBV5-4 and TRBJ2-7, with 9 bases lining up with TRBD1. V lost 2 bases, J lost 2 bases, and 2 bases stayed unmatched. Per germline, CDR1 SGHNT and CDR2 YYREEE (reference sequence). The CDR3 length is 14 residues. This CDR3 is CASSFGDRAYEQYF. CDR3 in DNA: TGTGCCAGCAGCTTTGGGGACAGGGCCTACGAGCAGTACTTC.